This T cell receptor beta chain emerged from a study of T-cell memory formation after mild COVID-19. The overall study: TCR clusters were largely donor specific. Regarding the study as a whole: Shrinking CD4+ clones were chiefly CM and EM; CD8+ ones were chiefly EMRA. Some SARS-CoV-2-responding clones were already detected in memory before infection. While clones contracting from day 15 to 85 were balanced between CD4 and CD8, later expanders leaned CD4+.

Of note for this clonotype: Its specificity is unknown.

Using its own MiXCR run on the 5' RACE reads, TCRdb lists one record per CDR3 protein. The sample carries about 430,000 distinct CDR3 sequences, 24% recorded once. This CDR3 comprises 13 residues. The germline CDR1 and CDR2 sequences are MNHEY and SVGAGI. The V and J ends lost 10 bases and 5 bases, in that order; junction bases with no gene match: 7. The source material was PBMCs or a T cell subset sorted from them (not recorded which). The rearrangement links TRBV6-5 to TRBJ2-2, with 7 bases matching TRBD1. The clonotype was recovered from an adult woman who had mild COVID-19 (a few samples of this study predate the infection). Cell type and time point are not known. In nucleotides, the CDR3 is TGTGCCACCGGGACAGCCGTGACCGGGGAGCTGTTTTTT. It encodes CATGTAVTGELFF.